This entry is about one T cell receptor (beta chain). This clonotype was seen once. This receptor's antigen is unknown. One end of the junction fails to match germline, which may point to a read error. The library was built by means of PCR. Sequenced on an Illumina HiSeq 2500. TCR libraries were prepared with molecular barcoding, using unique molecular identifiers to normalize TCRbeta repertoire quantification. Using fastp trimming at Q25 and MiXCR clonotype assembly, TCRdb reanalyzed the public sequencing data and kept in-frame beta chains. Records with the same CDR3 protein are collapsed into one entry carrying the most frequent genes and DNA. In all, the sample holds about 300,000 distinct CDR3 sequences, and about 9.4% of those were seen once. The ten top clones hold around 7.6% of the sample. The CDR3, from cysteine to phenylalanine, totals 12 residues. CDR3 DNA only is kept here, 36 bases in frame from base 1.

This sample's treatment or condition label indicates: allogeneic hematopoietic cell transplantation with graft depleted of TCRalphabeta T cells and CD19 B cells. TCRalphabeta/CD19-depleted allogeneic hematopoietic cell grafts were given to the transplant recipients, all of whom were children. This entry is derived from a study of T-cell reconstitution after alpha-beta-depleted transplantation in children (TCRdb year 2016). In the study overall: The study quantitatively tracked T-cell immune reconstitution after TCRalphabeta/CD19-depleted allogeneic hematopoietic cell transplantation in children using TCR repertoire profiling. Broader findings and caveats from the paper: Hyperexpanded clone frequencies declined over subsequent months; after one year, T-cell counts and TCRbeta diversity were mostly attributed to newly produced T cells. The high TCRbeta diversity at day 60 in some patients was ascribed to recipient T cells and intrathymic progenitors that had survived conditioning. The apparently early alphabetaT-cell count recovery about two months after transplant was reportedly dependent on only several hundred rapidly expanded clones derived from non-depleted graft cells.

The source is a boy younger than two with acute myeloid leukemia, due to receive a stem cell transplant. The sequence is built from TRBV12-3 or TRBV12-4 and TRBJ1-5; the D gene is unclear. The sample here was PBMCs, taken before TCRalphabeta/CD19-depleted stem cell transplant. The bases are TGTGCCAGCAGTTTGGGCAATCAGCCCCATCATTTT. Translation gives CASSLGNQPHHF.